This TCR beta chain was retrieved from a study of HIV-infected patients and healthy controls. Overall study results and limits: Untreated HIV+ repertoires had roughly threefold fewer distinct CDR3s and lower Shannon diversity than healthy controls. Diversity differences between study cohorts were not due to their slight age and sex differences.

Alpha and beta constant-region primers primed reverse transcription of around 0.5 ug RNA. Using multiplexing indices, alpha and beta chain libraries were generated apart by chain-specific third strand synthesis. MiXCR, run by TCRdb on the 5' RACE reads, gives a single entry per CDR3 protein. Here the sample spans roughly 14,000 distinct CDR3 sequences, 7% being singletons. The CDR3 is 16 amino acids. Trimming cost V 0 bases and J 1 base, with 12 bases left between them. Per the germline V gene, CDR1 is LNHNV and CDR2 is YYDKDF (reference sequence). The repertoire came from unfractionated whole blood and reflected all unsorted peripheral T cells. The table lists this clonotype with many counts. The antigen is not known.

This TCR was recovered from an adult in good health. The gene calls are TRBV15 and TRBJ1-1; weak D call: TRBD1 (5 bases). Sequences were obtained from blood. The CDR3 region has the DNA TGTGCCACCAGCAGAGACACAGGACTGACGAACACTGAAGCTTTCTTT. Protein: CATSRDTGLTNTEAFF.